The 24 T cell receptor beta chains reported below all come from one sample, sequenced in a study of T cells in severe cutaneous drug reactions. The donors had carbamazepine-induced Stevens-Johnson syndrome or toxic epidermal necrolysis. TCR subtype-specific primers in iRepertoire multiplex PCR prepared libraries for bulk and single-cell sequencing. TCRdb reprocessed the multiplex PCR reads, keeping one entry per CDR3 protein, no DNA. The sample table includes roughly 7,000 distinct CDR3 sequences. The sample comprised cells from a skin blister. The receptors come from a human donor with toxic epidermal necrolysis, a severe cutaneous drug reaction.

The rearrangement links TRBV11-2 to TRBJ2-1; TCRdb outputs TRBD1, but without DNA this stays unchecked. The length of the CDR3 is 16 residues. Germline V gives CDR1 SGHAT, CDR2 FQNNGV. The CDR3 sequence is CASSTRAGKADNEQFF.

Measured by frequency, this clonotype is medium-sized (0.01 to 0.1%). The CDR3 loop reads CASSPGHPEAFF. The chain employs TRBV12-3 or TRBV12-4 and TRBJ1-1; TCRdb lists TRBD1, though no DNA is available to test this call. The CDR3 is 12 amino acids.

V and J are TRBV28 and TRBJ1-2. This CDR3 comprises 15 residues. Germline V gene lookup returns CDR1 MDHEN and CDR2 SYDVKM. CDR3 residues: CASSLLSGSNYGYTF.

The chain links TRBV28 to TRBJ2-7; with no DNA, the TCRdb D assignment of TRBD1 cannot be verified. The germline V gene encodes CDR1 MDHEN and CDR2 SYDVKM. CDR3 length: 14 residues. The CDR3 loop reads CASSLLNRGNEQYF.

The chain links TRBV6-5 to TRBJ1-5. Per the germline V gene, CDR1 is MNHEY and CDR2 is SVGAGI. CDR3 length equals 13 residues. The CDR3 is CASSYSVGLPQHF.

V is TRBV20-1 and J is TRBJ2-1; no DNA is available, so the TRBD1 call from TCRdb remains unchecked. The CDR3 sequence is 16 residues long. Germline-derived CDR1 and CDR2 are DFQATT and SNEGSKA (reference sequence). The CDR3 protein is CSARPRRSPSYNEQFF.

The V call is TRBV28, the J call TRBJ1-5. Germline V gives CDR1 MDHEN, CDR2 SYDVKM. This CDR3 is built from 13 residues. CDR3 sequence: CASSLQHNQPQHF.

The chain links TRBV27 to TRBJ2-1; TCRdb names TRBD2, which stays unverified in the absence of DNA. The CDR3 consists of 13 residues. CDR1 MNHEY and CDR2 SMNVEV come from the germline V gene (reference sequence). CDR3 sequence: CASGRWEELEQFF.

The V call is TRBV20-1, the J call TRBJ2-2. Germline V lookup: CDR1 DFQATT, CDR2 SNEGSKA (reference sequence). The length of the CDR3 is 11 residues. CDR3 residues: CSASGTGELFF.

V usage is TRBV7-8 and J usage is TRBJ2-2; there is no DNA to check the TCRdb D call of TRBD2. CDR1 and CDR2 (germline): SGHVS, FQNEAQ. This CDR3 is 16 amino acids long. The CDR3 region is CASSSGLAAYTGELFF. Combining the CDR3 with reference TRBV7-8 and TRBJ2-2 gives the whole variable domain GAGVSQSPRYKVAKRGQDVALRCDPISGHVSLFWYQQALGQGPEFLTYFQNEAQLDKSGLPSDRFFAERPEGSVSTLKIQRTQQEDSAVYLCASSSGLAAYTGELFFGEGSRLTVL.

The chain recombines TRBV6-2 or TRBV6-3 with TRBJ1-2; the D call of TRBD1 rests on TCRdb alone, since no DNA is present to check it. The V gene's germline CDR1 is MNHEY and CDR2 SVGEGT. The CDR3 has 15 residues. This CDR3 reads CASSGAEAGRYGYTF.

This chain joins TRBV28 and TRBJ2-1. The CDR3 runs 18 residues. The germline CDR1 and CDR2 sequences are MDHEN and SYDVKM. The CDR3 loop reads CASSLTLWDNEGYNEQFF.

This clonotype is called medium-sized based on its frequency. The V and J genes are TRBV28 and TRBJ2-3. CDR3 size: 14 residues. Looked up from germline, CDR1 is MDHEN and CDR2 is SYDVKM. The CDR3 spells CASSLLLGTDTQYF.

This chain links TRBV6-5 with TRBJ2-5; TCRdb's D gene call, TRBD2, goes unchecked for lack of DNA. From germline, CDR1 is MNHEY and CDR2 SVGAGI. This CDR3 has 16 amino acids. The CDR3 sequence: CASSIGLAGGQETQYF.

CDR3 residues: CASSLAPGKPQHF. The rearrangement uses TRBV28 and TRBJ1-5; the TRBD1 assignment by TCRdb is unverifiable without DNA. The CDR3 covers 13 residues. Per germline, CDR1 MDHEN and CDR2 SYDVKM.

This rearrangement joins TRBV28 to TRBJ2-5; TCRdb returns TRBD2, unconfirmable since there is no DNA. Germline V gene sequence: CDR1 MDHEN, CDR2 SYDVKM. This CDR3 is 16 amino acids long. CDR3 amino acids: CASSPGERERYPTQYF.

This chain links TRBV7-2 with TRBJ2-7. The CDR3 spans 13 residues. Germline CDR1 and CDR2: SGHTA and FQGNSA. This chain's CDR3 is CASSLNFLYEQYF. Using reference TRBV7-2 and TRBJ2-7 for the parts outside the CDR3, the full variable domain is GAGVSQSPSNKVTEKGKDVELRCDPISGHTALYWYRQSLGQGLEFLIYFQGNSAPDKSGLPSDRFSAERTGGSVSTLTIQRTQQEDSAVYLCASSLNFLYEQYFGPGTRLTVT.

This clonotype is labeled medium-sized (0.01 to 0.1%) based on frequency. The V gene is TRBV28, the J gene TRBJ1-2; TCRdb reports TRBD1, a call that lacks DNA to check it against. Germline CDR1 and CDR2: MDHEN and SYDVKM. The CDR3 runs to 11 residues. CDR3: CASTQGYGYTF.

The gene calls are TRBV5-1 and TRBJ1-3; TCRdb returns TRBD1, unconfirmable since there is no DNA. This CDR3 has 14 amino acids. Germline V gene sequence: CDR1 SGHRS, CDR2 YFSETQ. The CDR3 here is CASSLEGQRNTIYF.

Its frequency marks this clonotype as medium-sized. The J gene is TRBJ1-4, the V gene TRBV12-3 or TRBV12-4. The CDR3 runs 11 residues. The CDR3 region is CASSFAEKLFF.

The rearrangement uses TRBV19 and TRBJ2-1; TCRdb names TRBD2, which stays unverified in the absence of DNA. CDR3 length: 17 residues. Germline V gene lookup returns CDR1 LNHDA and CDR2 SQIVND (reference sequence). The CDR3 here is CASSISTSGPSYNEQFF.

This rearrangement joins TRBV5-5 to TRBJ2-7; the D call from TCRdb, TRBD2, cannot be confirmed without DNA. CDR3 length: 15 amino acids. Germline V gives CDR1 SGHKS, CDR2 YYEKEE (reference sequence). The CDR3 reads CASSSSAGGGYEQYF. Together with reference TRBV5-5 and TRBJ2-7, the CDR3 gives the full variable domain: DAGVTQSPTHLIKTRGQQVTLRCSPISGHKSVSWYQQVLGQGPQFIFQYYEKEERGRGNFPDRFSARQFPNYSSELNVNALLLGDSALYLCASSSSAGGGYEQYFGPGTRLTVT.

The chain uses TRBV9 and TRBJ1-1; TCRdb names TRBD1, which stays unverified in the absence of DNA. This CDR3 spans 20 amino acids. The V gene's germline CDR1 is SGDLS and CDR2 YYNGEE. CDR3 region: CASSVGQDHAEGIRNTEAFF.

The chain combines TRBV27 with TRBJ2-7; TCRdb's assignment of TRBD1 cannot be checked, as there is no DNA. Germline loops: CDR1 MNHEY, CDR2 SMNVEV (reference sequence). The CDR3 has 15 amino acids. CDR3 loop: CASSSPGQGTYEQYF.